This TCR beta chain was recorded in a study of neurological immune-mediated disorders. Time point in this sample: longitudinal time-point 1 (baseline). In every sequencing run, more than 200 million TCR-beta sequences were generated from 15-18 subjects. One entry per CDR3 protein results from TCRdb running MiXCR on the 5' RACE reads. The sample lists tens of thousands of distinct CDR3 sequences, over 8.5% occurring once. This clonotype showed up many times. V shed 3 bases, J shed 4 bases, and the junction held 5 bases outside the gene matches. The CDR3 has 13 residues. Germline V lookup: CDR1 SQVTM, CDR2 ANQGSEA.

Specimen: PBMCs. The chain combines TRBV29-1 with TRBJ1-2; 7 nucleotides match TRBD1. This receptor was obtained from a male donor with HTLV-1-associated myelopathy (HAM/TSP). For the CDR3, the DNA is TGCAGCGTTGAGGAGGGGGCGAGCTATGGCTACACCTTC. It yields the protein CSVEEGASYGYTF.